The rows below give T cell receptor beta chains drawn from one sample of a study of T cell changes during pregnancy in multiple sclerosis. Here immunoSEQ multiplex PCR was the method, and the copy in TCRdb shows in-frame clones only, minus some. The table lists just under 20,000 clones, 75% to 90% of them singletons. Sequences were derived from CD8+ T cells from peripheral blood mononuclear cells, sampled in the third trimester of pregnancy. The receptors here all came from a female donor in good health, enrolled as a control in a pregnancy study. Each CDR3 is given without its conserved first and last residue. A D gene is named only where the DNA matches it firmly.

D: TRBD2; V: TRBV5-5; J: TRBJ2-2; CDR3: ASSSRLAGGSGTGELF
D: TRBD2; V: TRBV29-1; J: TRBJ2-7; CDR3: SVYSGSYEQY
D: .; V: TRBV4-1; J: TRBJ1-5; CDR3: ASSQEEQGEQPQH
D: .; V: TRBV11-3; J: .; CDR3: ASSPLGDYEQY
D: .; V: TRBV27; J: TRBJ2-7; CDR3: ASSTGSYEQY
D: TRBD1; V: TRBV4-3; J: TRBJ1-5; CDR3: ASSQVQGSHQPQH
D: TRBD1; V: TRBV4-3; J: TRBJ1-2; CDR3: ASSQVGTGAVAGGYT
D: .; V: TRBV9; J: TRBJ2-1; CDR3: ASSPNNEQF
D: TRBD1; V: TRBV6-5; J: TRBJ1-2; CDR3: ASSSGQDGYT
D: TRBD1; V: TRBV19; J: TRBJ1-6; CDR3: ASSDREGNSPLH
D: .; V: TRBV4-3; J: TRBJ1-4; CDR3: ASSQDREEEKLF
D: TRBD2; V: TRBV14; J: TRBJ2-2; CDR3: ASSHPGTSGYTGELF
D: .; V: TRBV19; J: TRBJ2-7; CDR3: ASGGGAYRSYEQY
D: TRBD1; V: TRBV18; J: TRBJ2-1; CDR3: ASSPPGQGANNEQF
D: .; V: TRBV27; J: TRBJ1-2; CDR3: ASHSFGASDGYT
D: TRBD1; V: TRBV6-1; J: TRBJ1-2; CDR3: ASSDWDRGRANYGYT
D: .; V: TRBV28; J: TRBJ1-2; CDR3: ASTLGGLDGYT
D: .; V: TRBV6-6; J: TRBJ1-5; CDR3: ASSTGQPQH
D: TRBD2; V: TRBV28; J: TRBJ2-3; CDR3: ASSFTVRLAGSTDTQY
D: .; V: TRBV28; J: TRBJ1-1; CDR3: ASLRVSGTEAF
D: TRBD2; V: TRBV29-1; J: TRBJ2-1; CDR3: SVDKRGDQSSYNEQF
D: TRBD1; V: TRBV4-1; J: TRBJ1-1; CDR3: ASSQATGGGTEAF